This TCR beta chain comes out of a study of blood T cells in healthy people across ages (dated by TCRdb to between 2014 and 2016). Regarding the complete study: Template switching captured roughly one uniquely barcoded TCR beta cDNA molecule per two T cells in model experiments. To track age-related changes in TCR beta repertoire diversity, the study relied on deep sequencing normalized with unique cDNA molecular identifiers. The donors were divided into four age groups: young (average around 16 years), middle-aged (almost 40), aged (approximately 62) and long-lived (about 79). To avoid experimental bias, donors of different ages were spread randomly across the sequencing lanes. The study analyzed two additional independent replicas of 1 million unique cDNA reads from the same blood draw for two donors, one aged 18 to 29 and one aged 80 or older.

Donors were 40 or so systemically healthy Caucasian individuals from Russia aged roughly 6 to 100 years. Approximately 10 milliliters of peripheral blood were collected from each donor into EDTA-treated Vacutainer tubes. PBMCs were isolated by Ficoll-Paque density-gradient centrifugation, with at least 6 million obtained per sample. Trizol reagent was used to extract total RNA from PBMCs, with at least 6 micrograms per sample. The percentages of naive CD45RAhigh/CD27high T cells were determined by flow cytometry on a PBMC aliquot from every donor. The receptor library was made with 5' RACE. Sequenced using an Illumina HiSeq 2500. A second roughly 7 to 11 cycle PCR used a sample-barcoded 5' primer and a J-beta primer mix. A template-switch 5' adaptor carrying 12 random nucleotides introduced a unique molecular identifier onto each TCR beta cDNA molecule. Each sample yielded at least 3 million CDR3-containing paired-end reads. All of the RNA was converted into first-strand cDNA using the Mint cDNA synthesis kit, with a TRBC-specific oligonucleotide serving as the primer. After uracil-DNA glycosylase treatment, a first 18-cycle PCR used universal primers M1SS and BC2_uni_R on all cDNA. The original methods were these. For normalization, 1 million high-quality reads were randomly selected from each sample, with every read carrying a distinct molecular identifier. Instead of being binned into consensus sequences, reads with shared molecular identifiers were discarded. MiTCR, run with a Q25 quality threshold and the strictest error-elimination algorithm, handled CDR3 identification, clonotype clustering and error correction. A nonparametric unseen species model with Euler transformation was used to estimate lower-bound total TCR beta diversity. The raw public data were reprocessed by TCRdb itself: fastp quality trimming at Q25, MiXCR clonotype calling, in-frame beta chains only. Each record represents a unique CDR3 protein, reported with the most common genes and DNA among its rows. The V and J calls, along with clone size, are taken from TCRdb and not from the paper's own processing. The sample table lists more than 550,000 distinct CDR3 sequences, over 20% of them with a count of one. About 22% of the sample lies in the top ten.

For this clonotype: Its antigen is unknown. Per-base qualities were not stored, and no clone one base away is much larger.

General findings and caveats noted by the study authors: As age increased, observed TCR beta diversity per million T cells dropped in a roughly linear way, and a significant reduction was already evident by age 40. Conclusive comparison of naive and antigen-experienced compartments was prevented by the profiling of bulk unsorted PBMCs. Because donor CMV infection status was unknown, age-related changes in expanded clonotypes were potentially confounded. Estimates of total diversity based on one million sequenced T cells were considered lower bounds and underestimates. Observed TCR beta diversity correlated strongly with the percentage of naive T cells measured by flow cytometry. Compared with the aged group, more naive CD4+ T cells, fewer expanded clones and increased TCR diversity were shown by the long-lived group, suggesting age selection.

CDR1 MDHEN and CDR2 SYDVKM are derived from the germline V gene. Trimming costs V 3 bases and J 8 bases, and their ends lie 13 bases apart. The CDR3 holds 13 amino acids from the cysteine to the phenylalanine. Only the CDR3 DNA stays, 39 bases, in frame from base 1. The sequence joins TRBV28 to TRBJ1-2; TRBD1 could be the D gene, as 5 bases match. Source material: blood. The origin of this receptor is a man between 65 and 85 years old in good health. The CDR3 reads CASSFSRAGGYTF. The bases read TGTGCCAGCAGTTTCAGCAGGGCGGGGGGCTACACCTTC.